This T cell receptor (beta chain) emerged from a study of blood T cell repertoires in COVID-19. Across the whole study: Sites across the United States, Italy and Spain contributed samples from acute and convalescent COVID-19. PBMCs, B-cell-depleted T cells, or T cells provided the cDNA or gDNA that made up the material.

Per the authors' pipeline: Amplification of reference gene primers provided the estimated nucleated cell counts. Assay used: immunoSEQ multiplex PCR; TCRdb lists only in-frame clones, some missing. That table furnishes V, J and clone size, whereas the DNA furnished D and trimming. The sample consists of 150,000 or so clones, 75% to 90% of them appearing once. V lost 1 base and J 6 bases, leaving 10 bases between the germline ends. CDR1 MNHEY and CDR2 SVGEGT come from the germline V gene. CDR3 length equals 13 residues. This rearrangement joins TRBV6-2 or TRBV6-3 to TRBJ2-7; TRBD1 might be the D (6 bases). The receptor was derived from a human donor in a cohort sampled during active COVID-19. Sequencing was performed on peripheral blood. The CDR3 is CASSYYRAGEQYV. As DNA, the CDR3 is TGTGCCAGCAGTTACTACAGGGCAGGCGAGCAGTACGTC.